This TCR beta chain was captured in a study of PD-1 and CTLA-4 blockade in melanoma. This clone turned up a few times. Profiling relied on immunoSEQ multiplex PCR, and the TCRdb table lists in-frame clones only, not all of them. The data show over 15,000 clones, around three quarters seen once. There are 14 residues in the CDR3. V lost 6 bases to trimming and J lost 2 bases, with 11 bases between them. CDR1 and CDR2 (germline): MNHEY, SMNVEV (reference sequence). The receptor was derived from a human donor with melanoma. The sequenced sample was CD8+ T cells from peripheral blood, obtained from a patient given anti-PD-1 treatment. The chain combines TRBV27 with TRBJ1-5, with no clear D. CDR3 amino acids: CASRLTGGNQPQHF. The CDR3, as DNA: TGTGCCAGCAGGTTAACGGGAGGCAATCAGCCCCAGCATTTT.